These 4 T cell receptor beta chains were sequenced from one sample in a study of brain T cells in children with intractable seizures. Libraries were prepared by immunoSEQ multiplex PCR; TCRdb keeps only in-frame clonotypes and omits some of them. The data show approximately 110,000 clones, with 94% seen just once and 3.8% held by the top ten. The sequencing here drew on peripheral blood, taken at surgery. These receptors were collected from a boy younger than two with hemimegalencephaly and intractable seizures.

V gene TRBV19 combines with J gene TRBJ2-7, with D possibly matching TRBD2 (6 bases). Trimming pared 5 bases from V and 3 bases from J, leaving 11 bases between. The CDR3 is 13 amino acids. CDR1 LNHDA and CDR2 SQIVND come from the germline V gene (reference sequence). The DNA of the CDR3 is TGTGCCAGTAGTCCGGGAGCAAACTACGAGCAGTACTTC. Amino acid sequence: CASSPGANYEQYF.

This chain links TRBV19 with TRBJ2-7; a weak D match, TRBD1 (6 bases). V was clipped by 1 base and J by 3 bases, with 10 bases between them. CDR1 and CDR2 (germline): LNHDA, SQIVND (reference sequence). CDR3 length equals 14 residues. The DNA of the CDR3 is TGTGCCAGTAGTATAGTTACAGGGCGCTACGAGCAGTACTTC. Its protein product is CASSIVTGRYEQYF.

V and J are TRBV2 and TRBJ1-5, with D possibly being TRBD1 (5 bases). Deletions cut 7 bases from V and 2 bases from J, with 24 bases between. Germline V gene data show CDR1 as SNHLY and CDR2 as FYNNEI. This CDR3 region has 18 residues. The CDR3 loop is CASNFVPNVGEGNQPQHF. DNA for the CDR3: TGTGCCAGCAATTTCGTTCCGAATGTGGGGGAGGGCAATCAGCCCCAGCATTTT. Using reference TRBV2 and TRBJ1-5 for the parts outside the CDR3, the full variable domain is EPEVTQTPSHQVTQMGQEVILRCVPISNHLYFYWYRQILGQKVEFLVSFYNNEISEKSEIFDDQFSVERPDGSNFTLKIRSTKLEDSAMYFCASNFVPNVGEGNQPQHFGDGTRLSIL.

A note on this clone: A junction boundary mismatches the germline segment, possibly from a read error. The rearrangement links TRBV11-2 to TRBJ2-1; TRBD2 aligns across 7 bases. This CDR3 has 14 residues. Germline V gives CDR1 SGHAT, CDR2 FQNNGV. The CDR3 DNA reads TGTGCCAGCAGCCGACACCGGGACTACGATGAGCAGTTCTTC. Amino acids: CASSRHRDYDEQFF.